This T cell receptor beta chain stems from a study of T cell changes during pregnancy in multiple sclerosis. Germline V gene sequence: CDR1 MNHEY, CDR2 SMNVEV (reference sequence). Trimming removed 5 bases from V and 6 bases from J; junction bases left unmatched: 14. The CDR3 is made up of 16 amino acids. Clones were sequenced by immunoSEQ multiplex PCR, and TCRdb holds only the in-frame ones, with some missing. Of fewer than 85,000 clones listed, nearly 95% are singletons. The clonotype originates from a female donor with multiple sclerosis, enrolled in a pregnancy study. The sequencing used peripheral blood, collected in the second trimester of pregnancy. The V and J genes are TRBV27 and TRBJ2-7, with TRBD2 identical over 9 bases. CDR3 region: CASSATGASGKPEQYF. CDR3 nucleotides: TGTGCCAGCAGTGCGACGGGCGCTAGCGGGAAACCCGAGCAGTACTTC.